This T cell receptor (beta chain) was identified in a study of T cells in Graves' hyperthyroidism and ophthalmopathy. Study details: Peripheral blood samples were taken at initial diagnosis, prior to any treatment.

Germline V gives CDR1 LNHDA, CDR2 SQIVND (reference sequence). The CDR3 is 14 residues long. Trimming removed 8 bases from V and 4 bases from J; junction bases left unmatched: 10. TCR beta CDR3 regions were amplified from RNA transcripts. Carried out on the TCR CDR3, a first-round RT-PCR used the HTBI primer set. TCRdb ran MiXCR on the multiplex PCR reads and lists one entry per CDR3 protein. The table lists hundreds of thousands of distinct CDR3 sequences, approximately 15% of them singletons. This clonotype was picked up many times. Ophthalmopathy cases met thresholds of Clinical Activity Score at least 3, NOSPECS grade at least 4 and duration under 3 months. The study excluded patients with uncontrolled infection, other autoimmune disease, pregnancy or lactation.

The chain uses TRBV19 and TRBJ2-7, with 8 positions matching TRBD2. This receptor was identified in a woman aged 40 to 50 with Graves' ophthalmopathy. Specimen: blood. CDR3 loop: CASGQSGSSYEQYF. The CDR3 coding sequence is TGTGCCAGTGGGCAGAGCGGGAGCTCTTACGAGCAGTACTTC. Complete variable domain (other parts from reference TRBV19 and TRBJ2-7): DGGITQSPKYLFRKEGQNVTLSCEQNLNHDAMYWYRQDPGQGLRLIYYSQIVNDFQKGDIAEGYSVSREKKESFPLTVTSAQKNPTAFYLCASGQSGSSYEQYFGPGTRLTVT.